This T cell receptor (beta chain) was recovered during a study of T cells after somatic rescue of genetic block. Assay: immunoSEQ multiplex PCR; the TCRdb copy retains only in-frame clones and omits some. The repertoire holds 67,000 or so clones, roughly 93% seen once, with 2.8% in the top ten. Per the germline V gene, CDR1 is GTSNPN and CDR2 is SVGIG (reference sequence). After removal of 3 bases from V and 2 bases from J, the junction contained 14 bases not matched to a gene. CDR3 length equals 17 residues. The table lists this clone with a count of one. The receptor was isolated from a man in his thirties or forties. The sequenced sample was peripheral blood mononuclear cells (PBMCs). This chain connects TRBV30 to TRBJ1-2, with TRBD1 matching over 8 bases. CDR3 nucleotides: TGTGCCTGGAGAGATCAAACTAGACAGGGGATGAACTATGGCTACACCTTC. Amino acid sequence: CAWRDQTRQGMNYGYTF.